This T cell receptor beta chain was obtained from a study of cytomegalovirus exposure and HLA in healthy donors (dated by TCRdb to about 2017). Background for the entire study: The 650 to 750 repertoires of the first cohort and the approximately 110 validation repertoires were produced on the same platform, according to a later analysis. The study was designed to test whether signatures of past pathogen exposure could be identified by cataloging public T cell receptors. In addition to the first cohort of 666 subjects, a separate validation cohort of 120 different subjects was used. High-throughput TCR immunosequencing, statistical association of individual TCRs with disease status, and machine learning were combined to predict cytomegalovirus infection status.

Overall results and qualifications from the work: Subsequent analysis determined that TCRs grouped into clusters in the first cohort also showed a tendency toward co-occurrence across the 120 or so validation repertoires, and roughly 94% of cluster scores exceeded 0. While some public TCRs were present in many individuals, most TCR sequences turned up only very rarely across donors. The authors suggested that the approach could potentially be generalized to other disease states and immunological phenotypes. A later analysis had no HLA typing for the validation cohort, so co-occurrence there was scored across all 110 or so repertoires. The classifier was reported to diagnose cytomegalovirus status with high specificity and sensitivity in both the original cohort and the validation cohort. The study listed 150 to 200 TCR beta chains as associated with cytomegalovirus. In vitro tests confirmed that a few of the cytomegalovirus-associated TCR beta chains recognize cytomegalovirus antigens.

A few counts support this clone. Its antigen target is currently unknown. No base quality values were provided; no much bigger clone lies one nucleotide off. The donors were included in the validation cohort of around 120 subjects, a group kept apart from the 666-subject first cohort. Library preparation employed the immunoSEQ multiplex PCR assay. From the authors' description of their analysis: A statistical classification framework was built to diagnose cytomegalovirus status from the catalog of TCR beta chain sequences. TCRdb's version of the immuneACCESS table is confined to in-frame rearrangements and falls short of the full clone set. An unresolved V gene accounts for under half of the shortfall where checked; the remainder is of unknown origin. V and J calls and clone size are given by that table; D and trimming were obtained from the DNA. The sample data list 130,000 to 150,000 clones, and roughly nine tenths of these were observed just once. Jointly, the top ten make up about 8.2% of the sample.

The CDR3 has 14 amino acids, counting the end cysteine and phenylalanine. Solely the CDR3 DNA is kept, with 42 bases framed from the first base. From the germline V gene (reference sequence), CDR1 is LNHDA and CDR2 is SQIVND. Trimming costs V 5 bases and J 1 base, and their ends lie 11 bases apart. The sequenced material came from PBMCs. This sequence originates from a woman aged 18-29 years in good health and CMV-seropositive. The chain is made from TRBV19 and TRBJ1-1, with the identity of the D gene unclear. The CDR3 protein sequence reads: CASSPHHRNTEAFF. The nucleotides read TGTGCCAGTAGTCCCCATCACAGGAACACTGAAGCTTTCTTT.